The 13 T cell receptor beta chains given below trace back to one sample, sequenced in a study of control samples from healthy donors and cancer patients. Assay used: immunoSEQ multiplex PCR; TCRdb lists only in-frame clones, some missing. The sample includes 150,000 to 200,000 clones, 94% seen only once; the top ten take around 1.3%. Sequencing was performed on blood. Receptors originate from a woman aged 18-35 years in good health.

The V gene is TRBV3-1 (or the pseudogene TRBV3-2), the J gene TRBJ2-7; the D gene is possibly TRBD2 (6 bases). The CDR3 covers 12 residues. The V and J ends lost 7 bases and 5 bases respectively, with 12 bases between them. CDR1 LGHDT and CDR2 YNNKEL come from the germline V gene (reference sequence). The CDR3 reads CASTSPGDEQYF. The CDR3 DNA reads TGTGCCAGCACCTCCCCGGGAGACGAGCAGTACTTC.

J is TRBJ1-1 and V is TRBV27; D is unresolved. The germline gives CDR1 MNHEY, CDR2 SMNVEV (reference sequence). Deletions cut 2 bases from V and 0 bases from J, with 10 bases between. CDR3 size: 15 residues. CDR3 sequence: CASSLNPEVNTEAFF. DNA of the CDR3: TGTGCCAGCAGTTTAAATCCCGAGGTGAACACTGAAGCTTTCTTT.

The rearrangement links TRBV5-4 to TRBJ1-1, with a possible D match to TRBD1 (5 bases). The CDR3 length is 13 residues. The V and J ends lost 0 bases and 5 bases respectively, with 8 bases between them. Germline CDR1 SGHNT, CDR2 YYREEE (reference sequence). The CDR3 spells CASSLGGWTEAFF. The CDR3 nucleotides read TGTGCCAGCAGCTTGGGGGGGTGGACTGAAGCTTTCTTT.

This chain uses TRBV7-5 with TRBJ2-6; the table's D call, TRBD1, has no DNA check behind it. TRBV7-5 counts as a pseudogene. The CDR3 sequence is 18 residues long. Written as DNA, the CDR3 is TGTGCCAGAAACCCGGCAGGGACAGGAGTCTCTGGGGCCAACGTCCTGACTTTC. Its translation: CARNPAGTGVSGANVLTF.

This clone was recorded only once. This sequence joins TRBV28 and TRBJ1-5; 9 nucleotides align to TRBD1. CDR1 is MDHEN, CDR2 SYDVKM, per germline. The CDR3 sequence is 16 residues long. Germline trimming cut 10 bases from V and 3 bases from J; bases unmatched to any gene: 13. In nucleotides, the CDR3 is TGTGCCACCGAGGGGAACAGGGGGCGGGTCAATCAGCCCCAGCATTTT. Its protein product is CATEGNRGRVNQPQHF.

The chain joins TRBV5-1 to TRBJ2-3; D gene ambiguous. The CDR3 spans 16 residues. CDR1 SGHRS and CDR2 YFSETQ come from the germline V gene. Trimming left V 4 bases short and J 1 base short, with 16 bases between. The CDR3 nucleotides are TGCGCCAGCAGCCCTATGAAGTCCAGCGGCACAGATACGCAGTATTTT. Residues: CASSPMKSSGTDTQYF.

The gene calls are TRBV5-1 and TRBJ2-7; 9 bases agree with TRBD1. J lost 5 bases, V lost 0 bases, and 6 bases had no gene match. In germline, CDR1 is SGHRS, CDR2 YFSETQ. This CDR3 region has 15 residues. CDR3 amino acids: CASSLGGTGFDEQYF. The CDR3 DNA follows: TGCGCCAGCAGCTTGGGAGGGACAGGGTTCGACGAGCAGTACTTC.

The V and J genes are TRBV29-1 and TRBJ2-1; 7 bases agree with TRBD1. The germline V gene encodes CDR1 SQVTM and CDR2 ANQGSEA. Trimming cost V 7 bases and J 8 bases; bases outside gene matches: 8. This CDR3 is 12 amino acids long. CDR3: CSGSGTAYEQFF. The CDR3 DNA reads as TGCAGCGGCTCCGGGACAGCCTATGAGCAGTTCTTC.

The chain links TRBV6-6 to TRBJ2-3, with D perhaps being TRBD1 or TRBD2 (6 bases each). Deletions cut 0 bases from V and 6 bases from J, with 16 bases between. The germline CDR1 and CDR2 sequences are MNHNY and SVGAGI (reference sequence). This CDR3 spans 16 amino acids. The CDR3: CASSYSTDGGADTQYF. The CDR3 DNA reads as TGTGCCAGCAGTTACTCGACAGACGGGGGCGCGGATACGCAGTATTTT.

V usage is TRBV6-6 and J usage is TRBJ1-6, with D maybe TRBD1 (5 bases). This CDR3 comprises 15 residues. The V gene lost 6 bases and the J gene lost 7 bases, with 16 bases spanning the gap. Germline V gene lookup returns CDR1 MNHNY and CDR2 SVGAGI (reference sequence). The CDR3 reads CASRDRDGGNSPLHF. CDR3 coding DNA: TGTGCCAGCAGAGACCGGGACGGCGGGAATTCACCCCTCCACTTT.

Comment on this clone: The junction departs from the called germline gene at one end, perhaps through a read error. The CDR3 DNA is TGTGCCACCAGCTTAGTTTGGATAACCGGGGAGCTGTTTTTT. The encoded protein is CATSLVWITGELFF. The J gene is TRBJ2-2, the V gene TRBV7-2, with D hard to call. Germline loops: CDR1 SGHTA, CDR2 FQGNSA. The CDR3 loop spans 14 amino acids.

The chain recombines TRBV25-1 with TRBJ2-7; D perhaps matches TRBD1 (6 bases). This CDR3 spans 13 amino acids. V lost 9 bases to trimming and J lost 2 bases, with 14 bases between them. Looked up from germline, CDR1 is MGHDK and CDR2 is SYGVNS. The CDR3 DNA sequence: TGTGCCAGTAGGACAGAGACGGCCTACGAGCAGTACTTC. Residues: CASRTETAYEQYF.

The chain has TRBV6-5 and TRBJ1-4; D is ambiguous. CDR3 size: 13 residues. Germline CDR1 MNHEY, CDR2 SVGAGI. V was shortened by 2 bases and J by 0 bases, with 1 base between the two germline ends. Here the CDR3 reads CASSYTTNEKLFF. The CDR3 DNA follows: TGTGCCAGCAGTTACACAACTAATGAAAAACTGTTTTTT.